Listed below are T cell receptor beta chains from one sample, sequenced in a study of shared clonotypes between healthy human individuals. Libraries were prepared by immunoSEQ multiplex PCR; TCRdb keeps only in-frame clonotypes and omits some of them. Of around 1.5 million clones listed, 95% to 99% are singletons. Sequencing input: naive CD4+ T cells sorted from blood. These TCRs come from a man between 25 and 39 years old in good health. CDR3s include the opening cysteine and the closing phenylalanine or tryptophan. The D gene is left open where the match is weak. Only some rows state a clone size, as once, few, many or a class for expanded clones.

v_call,j_call,d_call,clone_size,cdr3_nt,cdr3_aa
TRBV7-8,TRBJ1-2,.,.,TGTGCCACCGCCGCGGGGGAGGGTTATGGCTACACCTTC,CATAAGEGYGYTF
TRBV18,TRBJ2-7,.,.,TGTGCCAGCTCACCAATCGGGAACTACGAGCAGTACTTC,CASSPIGNYEQYF
TRBV10-2,TRBJ2-1,TRBD2,.,TGCGCCAGCAGGGTTAGCGGGAGCTCCTACAATGAGCAGTTCTTC,CASRVSGSSYNEQFF
TRBV11-2,TRBJ2-1,TRBD2,.,TGTGCCAGCAGCCCAAGCGGGAGAGACAATGAGCAGTTCTTC,CASSPSGRDNEQFF
TRBV28,TRBJ1-2,.,.,TGTGCCAGCAGTGGTAACTATGGCTACACCTTC,CASSGNYGYTF
TRBV5-4,TRBJ2-3,.,.,TGTGCCAGCAGCTCGGCACAGGGTAGCACAGATACGCAGTATTTT,CASSSAQGSTDTQYF
TRBV28,TRBJ1-5,.,.,TGTGCCAGCAGAGCGAACAGGGATAGGAGCAATCAGCCCCAGCATTTT,CASRANRDRSNQPQHF
TRBV5-1,TRBJ2-7,.,.,TGCGCCAGCAGCTTCGTCGTGGCGGGACAGACCTACGAGCAGTACTTC,CASSFVVAGQTYEQYF
TRBV10-3,TRBJ2-2,TRBD2,.,TGTGCCATCAGCGCGACTAGCGGGAGGGCGAACACCGGGGAGCTGTTTTTT,CAISATSGRANTGELFF
TRBV30,TRBJ2-3,TRBD2,.,TGTGCCTGGACCAGCGGACTAGCGGGAGGGCCCCAAGATACGCAGTATTTT,CAWTSGLAGGPQDTQYF
TRBV5-1,TRBJ1-2,.,.,TGCGCCAGCAGCTCCGGGGGCTATAGCTATGGCTACACCTTC,CASSSGGYSYGYTF
TRBV7-9,TRBJ1-4,.,.,TGTGCCAGCAGCATCACGGCTGTCGATGAAAAACTGTTTTTT,CASSITAVDEKLFF
TRBV6-1,TRBJ2-1,.,.,TGTGCCAGCAGTGAAGCGGGAACAGGGTCTCGGTACAATGAGCAGTTCTTC,CASSEAGTGSRYNEQFF
TRBV15,TRBJ2-7,.,.,TGTGCCACCAGCAGAGCTCTTGACTACGAGCAGTACTTC,CATSRALDYEQYF
TRBV29-1,TRBJ2-5,.,.,TGCAGCGTTGAAGGTCGGGGGCGGGAGACCCAGTACTTC,CSVEGRGRETQYF
TRBV9,TRBJ1-1,TRBD1,.,TGTGCCAGCAGCGTGGCCGCACAGGGGGCGAACACTGAAGCTTTCTTT,CASSVAAQGANTEAFF
TRBV19,TRBJ1-1,.,.,TGTGCCAGTAGTCCAACATCAGGCACTGAAGCTTTCTTT,CASSPTSGTEAFF
TRBV18,TRBJ1-1,.,.,TGTGCCAGCTCACCACTGGGAGGCACTGAAGCTTTCTTT,CASSPLGGTEAFF
TRBV10-1,TRBJ2-1,TRBD2,.,TGCGCCAGCAGTGAGTCGAAGGCTAGCGGGAGGGCCTGGGGTGAGGATGAGCAGTTCTTC,CASSESKASGRAWGEDEQFF
TRBV19,TRBJ2-7,TRBD1,.,TGTGCCAGTAGTATAGATTCACAGGGGTCCTACGAGCAGTACTTC,CASSIDSQGSYEQYF
TRBV5-4,TRBJ2-3,TRBD2,.,TGTGCCAGCAGCTTTCCCAGCGGGAGAGGGGGAGTTGATACGCAGTATTTT,CASSFPSGRGGVDTQYF
TRBV28,TRBJ2-5,TRBD2,once,TGTGCCAGCACCTTGGGACTAGCGGGAGGCAGAGGCGGGGAGACCCAGTACTTC,CASTLGLAGGRGGETQYF
TRBV11-2,TRBJ2-7,.,.,TGTGCCAGCCTCGGGGAGAAATCCTACGAGCAGTACTTC,CASLGEKSYEQYF
TRBV27,TRBJ1-1,.,.,TGTGCCAGCGGAGCCACCGGGACCCCCGGGCTGAACACTGAAGCTTTCTTT,CASGATGTPGLNTEAFF
TRBV18,TRBJ2-1,TRBD2,.,TGTGCCAGCTCACCCGGTACGGGCGGGAGCTACAATGAGCAGTTCTTC,CASSPGTGGSYNEQFF
TRBV18,TRBJ2-3,.,.,TGTGCCAGCTCACCCGCCCTCCGAGGGGATACGCAGTATTTT,CASSPALRGDTQYF
TRBV9,TRBJ2-1,TRBD2,.,TGTGCCAGCAGCCCCCGAGTAGCGGGAGGGCTTGAGCAGTTCTTC,CASSPRVAGGLEQFF
TRBV7-8,TRBJ2-7,.,.,TGTGCCAGCAGCTTAGCGCAGAGTTACGAGCAGTACTTC,CASSLAQSYEQYF
TRBV19,TRBJ2-7,.,.,TGTGCCAGTAGTATCCGGCTGGGGTACGAGCAGTACTTC,CASSIRLGYEQYF